The next 4 T cell receptor beta chains were all read from a single sample in a study of cytomegalovirus exposure and HLA in healthy donors. The PCR made use of 60 Vbeta and 13 Jbeta primers. Only in-frame clones appear in the TCRdb table, and some are missing; sequencing was by immunoSEQ multiplex PCR. Here the sample spans 100,000 to 150,000 clones, 81% being singletons. Sequenced sample: PBMCs. The receptors were gathered from a woman aged 30 to 39 in good health and CMV-seronegative.

This chain connects TRBV9 to TRBJ2-3; D is possibly TRBD2 (5 bases). The germline V gene has CDR1 SGDLS and CDR2 YYNGEE. The CDR3 has 14 amino acids. The V end was cut by 4 bases, the J end by 2 bases, with 11 bases between. CDR3 sequence reads: CASSPGMFTDTQYF. DNA for the CDR3: TGTGCCAGCAGCCCCGGGATGTTCACAGATACGCAGTATTTT. Combining the CDR3 with reference TRBV9 and TRBJ2-3 gives the whole variable domain DSGVTQTPKHLITATGQRVTLRCSPRSGDLSVYWYQQSLDQGLQFLIQYYNGEERAKGNILERFSAQQFPDLHSELNLSSLELGDSALYFCASSPGMFTDTQYFGPGTRLTVL.

Concerning this clone itself: This sample also contains other DNA sequences that code for the same CDR3. The rearrangement uses TRBV30 and TRBJ1-5; D may be TRBD1 (5 bases). CDR1 GTSNPN and CDR2 SVGIG come from the germline V gene (reference sequence). The CDR3 is 13 amino acids. The ends were cut back, 3 bases at V and 1 base at J, with 7 bases in the middle. The CDR3 DNA reads TGTGCCTGGAGCGGGGGGAGCAATCAGCCCCAGCATTTT. This gives the protein CAWSGGSNQPQHF.

This chain uses TRBV9 with TRBJ2-1; 8 positions match TRBD1. The V segment lost 2 bases and the J segment 5 bases; nucleotides outside the gene matches: 9. The CDR3 length is 16 residues. Germline CDR1 and CDR2: SGDLS and YYNGEE. CDR3 region: CASSVQEATGDNEQFF. CDR3 DNA sequence: TGTGCCAGCAGCGTCCAAGAGGCGACAGGGGACAATGAGCAGTTCTTC.

The sample holds a few counts of this clone. Sequence at one end of the junction differs from germline and may be a read error. In DNA form, the CDR3 reads TGTGCCAGCTCATTGATCGGCGGTAGTGTCTACGGGCAGTACTTC. It codes for CASSLIGGSVYGQYF. The chain couples TRBV18 to TRBJ2-7; D remains ambiguous. Per germline, CDR1 KGHSH and CDR2 LQKENI. The length of the CDR3 is 15 residues.